This entry lists 2 T cell receptor beta chains sequenced from one sample in a study of blood T cell repertoires in COVID-19. Using immunoSEQ multiplex PCR, the repertoire was profiled, and TCRdb retains in-frame clones only, with some absent. This table holds approximately 250,000 clones, approximately 91% found once. The sample taken for sequencing was peripheral blood. These receptors were obtained from a man in his thirties or forties with COVID-19, enrolled during active disease.

The CDR3 here is CASSPIQGNEAFF. In DNA form, the CDR3 reads TGTGCCAGCTCACCAATACAGGGGAATGAGGCTTTCTTT. The chain joins TRBV18 to TRBJ1-1; 7 positions match TRBD1. CDR3 length equals 13 residues. The ends lost 2 bases at V and 11 bases at J; junction bases unmatched: 8. CDR1 and CDR2 (germline): KGHSH, LQKENI.

Comments on this clone: At one of its ends the junction is not consistent with the germline gene, which may arise from a read error. V gene TRBV10-3 combines with J gene TRBJ2-3, with D perhaps matching TRBD2 (6 bases). The length of the CDR3 is 13 residues. Per germline, CDR1 ENHRY and CDR2 SYGVKD. The CDR3 here is CAITEGRPDTQYF. CDR3 sequence (DNA): TGTGCCATCACTGAGGGGAGGCCAGATACGCAGTATTTT.